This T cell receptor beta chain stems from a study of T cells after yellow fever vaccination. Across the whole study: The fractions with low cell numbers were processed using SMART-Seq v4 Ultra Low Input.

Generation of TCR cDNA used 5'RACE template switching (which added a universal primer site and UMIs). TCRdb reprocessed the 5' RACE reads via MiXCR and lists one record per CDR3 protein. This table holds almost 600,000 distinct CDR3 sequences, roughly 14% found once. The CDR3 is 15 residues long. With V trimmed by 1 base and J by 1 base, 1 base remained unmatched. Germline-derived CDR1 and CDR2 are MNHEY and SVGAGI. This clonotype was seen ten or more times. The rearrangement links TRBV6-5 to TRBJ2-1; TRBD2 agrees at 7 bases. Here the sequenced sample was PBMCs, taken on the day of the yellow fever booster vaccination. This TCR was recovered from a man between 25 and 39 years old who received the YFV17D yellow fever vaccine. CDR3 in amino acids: CASSYWRGSYNEQFF. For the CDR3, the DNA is TGTGCCAGCAGTTACTGGCGGGGGTCCTACAATGAGCAGTTCTTC.